The clone carrying this T cell receptor beta chain was seen just once. The sample originates from a study of blood T cell repertoires in COVID-19. V lost 6 bases, J lost 6 bases, and 18 bases lay in between. There are 15 residues in the CDR3. Germline assignment: CDR1 WSHSY and CDR2 SAAADI. Clones were sequenced by immunoSEQ multiplex PCR, and TCRdb holds only the in-frame ones, with some missing. The sample consists of about 90,000 clones, 85% to 95% of them appearing once. The specimen sequenced was peripheral blood. The V call is TRBV10-2, the J call TRBJ1-5; TRBD1 is a possible D gene (6 bases). The receptor comes from a woman aged 60-70 years with active COVID-19. The CDR3 protein is CASSTIGGRFQPQHF. CDR3 nucleotides: TGCGCCAGCAGCACCATCGGGGGGCGATTTCAGCCCCAGCATTTT.